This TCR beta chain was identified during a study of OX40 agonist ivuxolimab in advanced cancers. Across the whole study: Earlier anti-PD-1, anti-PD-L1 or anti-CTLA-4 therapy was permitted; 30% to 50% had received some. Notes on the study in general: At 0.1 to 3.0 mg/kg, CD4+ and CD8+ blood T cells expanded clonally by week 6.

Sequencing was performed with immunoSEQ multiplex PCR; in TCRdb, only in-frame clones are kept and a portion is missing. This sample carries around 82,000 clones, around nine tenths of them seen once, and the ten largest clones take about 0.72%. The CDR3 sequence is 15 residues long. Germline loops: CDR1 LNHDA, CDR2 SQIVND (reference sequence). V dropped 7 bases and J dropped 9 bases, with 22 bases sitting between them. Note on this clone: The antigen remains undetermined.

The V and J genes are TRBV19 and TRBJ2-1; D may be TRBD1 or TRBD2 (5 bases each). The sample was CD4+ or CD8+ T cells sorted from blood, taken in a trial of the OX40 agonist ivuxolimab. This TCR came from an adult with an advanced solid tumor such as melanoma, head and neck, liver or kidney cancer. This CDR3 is CASIPSQGPGTEQFF. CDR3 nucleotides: TGTGCCAGTATACCCTCGCAGGGACCGGGTACTGAGCAGTTCTTC.